This T cell receptor beta chain was documented in a study of blood T cell repertoires in COVID-19. The CDR3 runs to 13 residues. J lost 11 bases, V lost 6 bases, and 9 bases had no gene match. CDR1 MNHEY and CDR2 SVGAGI come from the germline V gene. Seattle's enrolled individuals joined amid active infection and were then monitored longitudinally. TCRdb's table, derived via immunoSEQ multiplex PCR, lists solely in-frame clones and lacks some. Counted here are fewer than 350,000 clones, 75% to 90% occurring once; the ten biggest clones make up around 13%. The TCR originated in a woman aged 70-85 years with COVID-19, enrolled during active disease. The V and J genes are TRBV6-5 and TRBJ1-5, with 8 bases matching TRBD1. What was sequenced was peripheral blood. In nucleotides, the CDR3 is TGTGCCAGCAGGACAGGGGCAAGTTGGTCCCAGCATTTT. Its translation is CASRTGASWSQHF.